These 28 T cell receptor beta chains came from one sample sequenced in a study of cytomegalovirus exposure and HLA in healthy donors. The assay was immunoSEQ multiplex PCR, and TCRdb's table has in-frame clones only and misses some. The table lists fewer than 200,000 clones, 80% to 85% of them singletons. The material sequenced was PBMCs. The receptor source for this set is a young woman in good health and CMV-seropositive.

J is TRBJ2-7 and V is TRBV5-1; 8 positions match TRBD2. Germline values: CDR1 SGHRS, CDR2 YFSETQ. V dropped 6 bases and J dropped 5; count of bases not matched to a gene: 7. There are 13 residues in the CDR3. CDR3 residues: CASTPAGVHEQYF. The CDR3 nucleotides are TGCGCCAGCACCCCAGCGGGGGTTCACGAGCAGTACTTC.

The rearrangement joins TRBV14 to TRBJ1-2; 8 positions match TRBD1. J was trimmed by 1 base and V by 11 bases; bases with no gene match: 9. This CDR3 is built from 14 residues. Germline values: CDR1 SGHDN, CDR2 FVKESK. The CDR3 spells CAPPAGGDNYGYTF. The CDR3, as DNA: TGTGCCCCCCCCGCAGGGGGCGATAACTATGGCTACACCTTC.

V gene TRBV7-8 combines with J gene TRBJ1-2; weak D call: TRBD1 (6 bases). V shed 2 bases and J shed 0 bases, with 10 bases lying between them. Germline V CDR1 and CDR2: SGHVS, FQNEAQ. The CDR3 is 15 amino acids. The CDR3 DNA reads TGTGCCAGCAGCTTAATAGGGACAACTAACTATGGCTACACCTTC. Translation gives CASSLIGTTNYGYTF.

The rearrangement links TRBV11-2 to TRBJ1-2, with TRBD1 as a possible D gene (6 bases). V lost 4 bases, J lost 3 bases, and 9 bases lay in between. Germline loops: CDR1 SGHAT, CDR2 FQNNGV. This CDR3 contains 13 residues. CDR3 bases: TGTGCCAGCAGCTCACGGACAGACTATGGCTACACCTTC. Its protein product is CASSSRTDYGYTF.

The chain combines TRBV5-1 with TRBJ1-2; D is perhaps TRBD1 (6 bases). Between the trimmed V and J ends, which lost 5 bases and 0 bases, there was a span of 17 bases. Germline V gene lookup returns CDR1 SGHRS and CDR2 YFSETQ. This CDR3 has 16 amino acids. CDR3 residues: CASRPATGMTNYGYTF. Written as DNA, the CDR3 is TGCGCCAGCAGACCCGCCACAGGGATGACTAACTATGGCTACACCTTC.

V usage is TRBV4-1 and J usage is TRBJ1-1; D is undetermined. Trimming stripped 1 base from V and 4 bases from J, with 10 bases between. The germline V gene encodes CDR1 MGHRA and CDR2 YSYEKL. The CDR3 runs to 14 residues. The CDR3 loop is CASSQAAGFTEAFF. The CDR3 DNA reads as TGCGCCAGCAGCCAAGCGGCAGGTTTCACTGAAGCTTTCTTT.

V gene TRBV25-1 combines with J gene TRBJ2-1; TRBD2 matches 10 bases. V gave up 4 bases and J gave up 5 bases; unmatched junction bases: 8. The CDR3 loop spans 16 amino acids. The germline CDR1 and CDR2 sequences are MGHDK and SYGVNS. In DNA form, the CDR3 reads TGTGCCAGCAGTGTCCTTGGAGCGGGGGGGGACAATGAGCAGTTCTTC. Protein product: CASSVLGAGGDNEQFF.

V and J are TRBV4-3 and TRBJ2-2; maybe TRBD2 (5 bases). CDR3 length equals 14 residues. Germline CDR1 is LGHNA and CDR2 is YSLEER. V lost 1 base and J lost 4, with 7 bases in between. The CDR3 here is CASSQVSGTGELFF. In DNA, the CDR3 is TGCGCCAGCAGCCAAGTCAGCGGCACCGGGGAGCTGTTTTTT.

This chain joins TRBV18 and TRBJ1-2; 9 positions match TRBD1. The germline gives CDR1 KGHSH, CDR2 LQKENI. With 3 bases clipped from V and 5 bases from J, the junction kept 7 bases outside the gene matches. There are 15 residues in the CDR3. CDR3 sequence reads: CASSPGQGGTYGYTF. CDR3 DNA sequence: TGTGCCAGCTCACCGGGACAGGGAGGAACTTATGGCTACACCTTC.

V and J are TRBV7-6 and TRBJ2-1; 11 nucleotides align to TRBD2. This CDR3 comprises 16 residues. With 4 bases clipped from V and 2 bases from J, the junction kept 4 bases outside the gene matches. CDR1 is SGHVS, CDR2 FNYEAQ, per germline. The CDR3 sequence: CASSSGSGGAYNEQFF. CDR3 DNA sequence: TGTGCCAGCAGCTCGGGTAGCGGGGGGGCCTACAATGAGCAGTTCTTC. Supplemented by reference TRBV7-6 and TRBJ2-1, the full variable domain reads GAGVSQSPRYKVTKRGQDVALRCDPISGHVSLYWYRQALGQGPEFLTYFNYEAQQDKSGLPNDRFSAERPEGSISTLTIQRTEQRDSAMYRCASSSGSGGAYNEQFFGPGTRLTVL.

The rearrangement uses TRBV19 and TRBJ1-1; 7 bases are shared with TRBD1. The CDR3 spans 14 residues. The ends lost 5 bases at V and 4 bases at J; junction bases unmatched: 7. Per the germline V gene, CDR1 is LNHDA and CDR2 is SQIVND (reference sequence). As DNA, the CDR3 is TGTGCCAGTAGTTTGTTGACAGGGATCACTGAAGCTTTCTTT. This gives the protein CASSLLTGITEAFF. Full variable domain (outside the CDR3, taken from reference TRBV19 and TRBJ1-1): DGGITQSPKYLFRKEGQNVTLSCEQNLNHDAMYWYRQDPGQGLRLIYYSQIVNDFQKGDIAEGYSVSREKKESFPLTVTSAQKNPTAFYLCASSLLTGITEAFFGQGTRLTVV.

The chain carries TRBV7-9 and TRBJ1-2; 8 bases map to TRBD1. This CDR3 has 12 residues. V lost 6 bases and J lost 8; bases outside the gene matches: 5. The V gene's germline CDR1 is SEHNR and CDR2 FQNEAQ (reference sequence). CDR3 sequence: CASRNRGGGYTF. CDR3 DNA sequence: TGTGCCAGCAGGAACAGGGGGGGAGGCTACACCTTC.

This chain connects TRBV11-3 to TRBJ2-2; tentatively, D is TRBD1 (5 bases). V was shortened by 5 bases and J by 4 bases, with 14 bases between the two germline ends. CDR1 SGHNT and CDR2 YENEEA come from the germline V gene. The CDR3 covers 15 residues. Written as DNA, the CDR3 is TGTGCCAGCAGCCCCTACAGAGACAGCACCGGGGAGCTGTTTTTT. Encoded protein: CASSPYRDSTGELFF.

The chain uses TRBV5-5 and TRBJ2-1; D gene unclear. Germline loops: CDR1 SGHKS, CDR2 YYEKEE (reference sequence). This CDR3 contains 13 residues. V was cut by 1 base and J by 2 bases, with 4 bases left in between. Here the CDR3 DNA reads TGTGCCAGCAGCTTGTCAGCCTACAATGAGCAGTTCTTC. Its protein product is CASSLSAYNEQFF.

The chain's CDR3 is CASSLYPGRFDEQYF. As DNA, the CDR3 is TGTGCCAGCAGCCTATACCCAGGCAGGTTCGACGAGCAGTACTTC. The V and J genes are TRBV5-6 and TRBJ2-7; no firm D call. The CDR3 consists of 15 residues. V lost 4 bases, J lost 5 bases, and 19 bases lay in between. From germline, CDR1 is SGHDT and CDR2 YYEEEE.

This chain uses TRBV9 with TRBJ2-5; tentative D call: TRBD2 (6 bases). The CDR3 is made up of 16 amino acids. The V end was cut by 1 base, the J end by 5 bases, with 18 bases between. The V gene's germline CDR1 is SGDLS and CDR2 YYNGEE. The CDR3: CASSVTPRRVGETQYF. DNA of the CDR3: TGTGCCAGCAGCGTAACCCCGCGGAGGGTGGGGGAGACCCAGTACTTC.

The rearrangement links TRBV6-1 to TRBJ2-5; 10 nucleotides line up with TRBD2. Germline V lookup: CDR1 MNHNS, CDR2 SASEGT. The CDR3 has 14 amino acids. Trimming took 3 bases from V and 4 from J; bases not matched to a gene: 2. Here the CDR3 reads CASSEVAGGETQYF. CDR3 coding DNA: TGTGCCAGCAGTGAGGTAGCGGGGGGAGAGACCCAGTACTTC.

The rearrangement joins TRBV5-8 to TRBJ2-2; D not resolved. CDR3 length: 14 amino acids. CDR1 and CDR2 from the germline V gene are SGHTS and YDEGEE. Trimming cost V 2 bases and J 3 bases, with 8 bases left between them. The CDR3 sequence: CASSFVTDTGELFF. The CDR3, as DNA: TGTGCCAGCAGCTTCGTAACGGACACCGGGGAGCTGTTTTTT. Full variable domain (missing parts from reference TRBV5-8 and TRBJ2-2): EAGVTQSPTHLIKTRGQQATLRCSPISGHTSVYWYQQALGLGLQFLLWYDEGEERNRGNFPPRFSGRQFPNYSSELNVNALELEDSALYLCASSFVTDTGELFFGEGSRLTVL.

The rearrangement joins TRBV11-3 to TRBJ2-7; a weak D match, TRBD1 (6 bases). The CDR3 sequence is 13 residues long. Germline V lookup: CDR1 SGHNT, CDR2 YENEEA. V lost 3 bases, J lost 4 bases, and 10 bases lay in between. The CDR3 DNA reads TGTGCCAGCAGCTTTGGGGGCGGGTACGAGCAGTACTTC. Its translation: CASSFGGGYEQYF.

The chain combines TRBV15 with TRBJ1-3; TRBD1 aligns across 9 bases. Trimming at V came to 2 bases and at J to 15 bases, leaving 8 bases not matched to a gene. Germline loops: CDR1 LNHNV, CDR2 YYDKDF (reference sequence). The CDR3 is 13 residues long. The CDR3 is CATSRTRGDREYF. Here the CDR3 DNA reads TGTGCCACCAGCAGAACCCGGGGGGACAGGGAATATTTT.

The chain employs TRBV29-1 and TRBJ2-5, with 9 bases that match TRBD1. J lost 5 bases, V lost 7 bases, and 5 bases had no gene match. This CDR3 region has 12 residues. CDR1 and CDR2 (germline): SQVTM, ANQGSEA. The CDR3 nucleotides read TGCAGCGCTGCGACAGGGGGGGAGACCCAGTACTTC. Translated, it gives CSAATGGETQYF.

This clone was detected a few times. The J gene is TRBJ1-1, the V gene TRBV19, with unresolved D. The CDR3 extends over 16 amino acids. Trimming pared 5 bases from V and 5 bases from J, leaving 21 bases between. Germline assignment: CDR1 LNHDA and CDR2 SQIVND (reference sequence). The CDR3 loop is CASSRHPNAEETEAFF. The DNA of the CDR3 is TGTGCCAGTAGTCGCCACCCTAATGCGGAAGAGACTGAAGCTTTCTTT.

CDR3 amino acids: CASSLPGGRETQYF. The CDR3 coding sequence is TGTGCCAGCAGCTTACCGGGGGGCCGAGAGACCCAGTACTTC. The chain combines TRBV7-2 with TRBJ2-5; a possible D gene is TRBD2 (7 bases). Deletions cut 2 bases from V and 4 bases from J, with 11 bases between. Germline-derived CDR1 and CDR2 are SGHTA and FQGNSA. The CDR3 has 14 amino acids. Full variable domain (outside the CDR3, taken from reference TRBV7-2 and TRBJ2-5): GAGVSQSPSNKVTEKGKDVELRCDPISGHTALYWYRQSLGQGLEFLIYFQGNSAPDKSGLPSDRFSAERTGGSVSTLTIQRTQQEDSAVYLCASSLPGGRETQYFGPGTRLLVL.

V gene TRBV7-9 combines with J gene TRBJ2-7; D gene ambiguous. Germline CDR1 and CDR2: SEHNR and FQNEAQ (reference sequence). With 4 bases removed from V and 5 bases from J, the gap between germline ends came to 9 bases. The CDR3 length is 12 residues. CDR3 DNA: TGTGCCAGCAGCTCCTCTTTAGACGAGCAGTACTTC. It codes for CASSSSLDEQYF. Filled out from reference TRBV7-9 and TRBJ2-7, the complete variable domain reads DTGVSQNPRHKITKRGQNVTFRCDPISEHNRLYWYRQTLGQGPEFLTYFQNEAQLEKSRLLSDRFSAERPKGSFSTLEIQRTEQGDSAMYLCASSSSLDEQYFGPGTRLTVT.

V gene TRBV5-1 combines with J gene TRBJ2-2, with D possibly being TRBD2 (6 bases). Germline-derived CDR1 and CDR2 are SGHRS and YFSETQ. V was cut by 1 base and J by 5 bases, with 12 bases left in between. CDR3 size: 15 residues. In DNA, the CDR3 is TGCGCCAGCAGCTTGAGACTAGTCGGTACCGGGGAGCTGTTTTTT. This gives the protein CASSLRLVGTGELFF.

Written as DNA, the CDR3 is TGCGCCAGCAGCTTGTACAGGGCCGGCTCCACCGGGGAGCTGTTTTTT. Residues: CASSLYRAGSTGELFF. The rearrangement links TRBV5-1 to TRBJ2-2, with D tentatively TRBD1 (6 bases). Germline V gives CDR1 SGHRS, CDR2 YFSETQ. The CDR3 spans 16 residues. Deletions cut 1 base from V and 4 bases from J, with 14 bases between.

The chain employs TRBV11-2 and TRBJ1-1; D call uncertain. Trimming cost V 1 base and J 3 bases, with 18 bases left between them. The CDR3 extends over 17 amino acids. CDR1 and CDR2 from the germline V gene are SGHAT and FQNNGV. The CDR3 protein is CASSLGVRSRGHTEAFF. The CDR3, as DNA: TGTGCCAGCAGCTTAGGGGTCAGGAGCAGAGGGCACACTGAAGCTTTCTTT.

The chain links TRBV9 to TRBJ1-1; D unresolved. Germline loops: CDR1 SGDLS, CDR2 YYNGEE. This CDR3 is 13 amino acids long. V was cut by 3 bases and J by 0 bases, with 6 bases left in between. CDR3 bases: TGTGCCAGCAGCGCCTCCCTGAACACTGAAGCTTTCTTT. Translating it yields CASSASLNTEAFF.